This TCR beta chain was profiled in a study of Ad26.COV2.S vaccination and SARS-CoV-2 variants. Profiled with immunoSEQ multiplex PCR; TCRdb holds only in-frame clones, not every one. The sample holds around 270,000 clones; approximately 88% are singletons and the top ten take 2.5% to 3.5%. CDR1 LNHNV and CDR2 YYDKDF come from the germline V gene (reference sequence). V was cut by 5 bases and J by 4 bases, with 15 bases left in between. The CDR3 loop spans 15 amino acids. General study results and limits: TCR breadth and depth estimates may have understated total T cell responses.

Treatment given: approximately 18 received Ad26.COV2.S at low or high dose, single or two shots; a few received placebo; per-sample allocation not given. Day 63 following the first vaccine or placebo injection was when the samples were taken. As for this clone: The antigen is not known.

This clonotype was obtained from a person aged 18 to 59 who received the Ad26.COV2.S COVID-19 vaccine or a placebo. The chain links TRBV15 to TRBJ2-1; the D gene is possibly TRBD2 (6 bases). Sequenced here: peripheral blood, sampled in a trial of Ad26.COV2.S vaccine versus placebo. The DNA of the CDR3 is TGTGCCACCAGCCCCGGGGCCGGGACTTACAATGAGCAGTTCTTC. This gives the protein CATSPGAGTYNEQFF.